Listed below are T cell receptor beta chains from one sample, sequenced in a study of tumor-infiltrating lymphocytes in primary liver carcinoma. In TCRdb, the multiplex PCR reads were re-called with MiXCR into one record per CDR3 protein. The sample holds about 75,000 distinct CDR3 sequences, 69% seen once. Sequencing input: tumor-adjacent normal liver tissue. These receptors all come from a middle-aged man with primary liver carcinoma and hepatitis B virus infection. Both conserved end residues are part of each CDR3. D genes are given only for firm matches. Some rows mark clone size as missing; the rest say once, few, many or name a class of expanded clone.

V gene	clone size	D gene	J gene	CDR3 DNA	CDR3 protein
TRBV4-1	NA	TRBD1	TRBJ2-1	TGCGCCATCAGCGCGGGACAGGAGTTCTTC	CAISAGQEFF
TRBV11-2	NA	NA	TRBJ1-2	TGTGCCAGCAGCTTGGAGACAGCGCGATTTCGCTACACCTTC	CASSLETARFRYTF
TRBV6-5	NA	NA	TRBJ1-1	TGTGCCAGCAGTTACTCACCTTCCAGGATCGCCGACACTGAAGCTTCCTTT	CASSYSPSRIADTEASF
TRBV4-3	NA	NA	TRBJ1-2	TGCGCCAGTAGCCAAAATGGAAGGCAGGTCTATGGCTACACCTTC	CASSQNGRQVYGYTF
TRBV29-1	NA	NA	TRBJ2-1	TGCAGTGCCCGCCTATGGGGGAATGAGCAGTTCTTC	CSARLWGNEQFF
TRBV5-5	many	NA	TRBJ2-2	TGTGCCAGCAGCTTAAGGGGGAGCGCGAACACCGGGGAGCTGTTTTTT	CASSLRGSANTGELFF
TRBV9	NA	NA	TRBJ2-6	TGTGCCAGCAGCGTAGCGGAGCCCATCTCTGGGGCCAACGTCCTGACTTTC	CASSVAEPISGANVLTF
TRBV6-5	few	TRBD1	TRBJ2-1	TGTGCCAGCAGTCAACGACAGGGGGGTGAGCAGTTCTTC	CASSQRQGGEQFF
TRBV7-9	NA	NA	TRBJ2-1	TGTGCCAGCAGTTACAGTTTATCCGAAGACAATGAGCAGTTCTTC	CASSYSLSEDNEQFF
TRBV10-3	NA	NA	TRBJ2-7	TGTGCCATCACCCCAGGGCTAGCAGGAGAGCCGAGCGAGCAGTACTTC	CAITPGLAGEPSEQYF
TRBV4-2	NA	NA	TRBJ2-2	TGTGGCAGCAGCCAAGGACTACCGGTGAACAGCGGGGAGCTGTTTTTT	CGSSQGLPVNSGELFF
TRBV5-1	NA	NA	TRBJ2-3	TGCGCCAGCTGCTTGAACGGCCGCACTAGCACAGATACACAGTATTTT	CASCLNGRTSTDTQYF
TRBV4-1	NA	NA	TRBJ2-2	TGCGCCAGCAGTCAAGATGCTAGCAGGACAACCGGGGAGCTGTTTTTT	CASSQDASRTTGELFF
TRBV7-2	NA	NA	TRBJ1-4	TGTGCCAGCAGCCCCGAACACAGGCCTAATGAAAAACTGTTTTTT	CASSPEHRPNEKLFF
TRBV28	NA	TRBD2	TRBJ2-7	TGTGCCACCAGTTTTTTCGGACTAGTGGGAGGACGAATCTCCTACGAGCAGTACTTC	CATSFFGLVGGRISYEQYF
TRBV6-2/TRBV6-3	NA	TRBD1	TRBJ1-2	TGTACCAGCAGTTATTCTACAGGGGTTGACTACTATGGCTACACCTTC	CTSSYSTGVDYYGYTF
TRBV4-2	NA	TRBD2	TRBJ2-7	TGTGCCAGCAGCCAATCGACTAGCGGGGTTTCCTATGAGCAGTACTTC	CASSQSTSGVSYEQYF
TRBV12-3/TRBV12-4	NA	NA	TRBJ2-1	TGTGTCAGCAATTTCAGGACGGTAGACGAGCAGTTCTTC	CVSNFRTVDEQFF
TRBV6-6	NA	NA	TRBJ2-7	TGTGCCAACAGTCACGACGCCAACGGGAACTACGAGCAGTACTTC	CANSHDANGNYEQYF
TRBV9	few	NA	TRBJ2-7	TGTGCCAGCAGCGGGGACGGCTACGAGCAGTACTTC	CASSGDGYEQYF
TRBV6-5	NA	TRBD1	TRBJ2-1	TGTGCCAGCAGTTACCTTGGGCAGGGGGTTTACAATGAGCCGTTCTTC	CASSYLGQGVYNEPFF
TRBV5-6	few	TRBD1	TRBJ1-1	TGTGCCATCAGCGCACGACAGGGGCGGACCGAAGCTTTCTTT	CAISARQGRTEAFF
TRBV6-6	few	NA	TRBJ2-2	TGTGCCAGCAGTTACTCGATGGGGAACACCGGGGAGTTGTTTTTT	CASSYSMGNTGELFF
TRBV5-1	many	TRBD2	TRBJ2-5	TGCGCCAGCAGCTTGGAGGCTAGCGGTCTTCAAGAGACCCAGTACTTC	CASSLEASGLQETQYF